The TCR beta chain described here comes from a study of blood T cell repertoires in COVID-19. The overall study: Spain, Italy and the United States supplied samples that represented acute and convalescent COVID-19.

Trimming stripped 3 bases from V and 6 bases from J, with 5 bases between. CDR1 and CDR2 (germline): DFQATT, SNEGSKA (reference sequence). The CDR3 is made up of 10 amino acids. Study processing details: Quantification of nucleated cells was approximated via reference gene primer amplification. Sequencing used immunoSEQ multiplex PCR; TCRdb keeps in-frame clones, though not all of them. Clone size and the V and J calls come from that table; the DNA yielded D and trimming. The table records some 48,000 clones, around 90% of them present only once. This receptor was taken from a man between 65 and 80 years old with active COVID-19. Sequences were obtained from peripheral blood. The chain joins TRBV20-1 to TRBJ1-1; D is unresolved. The CDR3: CSASPAEAFF. The CDR3 DNA follows: TGCAGTGCTAGTCCCGCTGAAGCTTTCTTT.